This TCR beta chain derives from a study of blood T cell repertoires in COVID-19. There are 12 residues in the CDR3. CDR1 MNHNS and CDR2 SASEGT come from the germline V gene. V shed 0 bases and J shed 6 bases, with 5 bases lying between them. Original processing methods: Cell counts per sample came from amplifying reference gene primers. TCRdb's copy holds only in-frame clones and misses some; the assay was immunoSEQ multiplex PCR. That table supplies the V and J calls and clone size; D and trimming were determined from the DNA. The sample records a few hundred thousand clones, around 90% being singletons.

V usage is TRBV6-1 and J usage is TRBJ1-2; D ambiguous. The sample was peripheral blood. The TCR originated in a human donor in a cohort sampled during active COVID-19. CDR3 DNA sequence: TGTGCCAGCAGTGAAGCAGCAAATGGCTACACCTTC. Amino acids: CASSEAANGYTF.